This T cell receptor beta chain was found in a study of blood T cell repertoires in COVID-19. Study-level background: From the United States, Italy and Spain came samples of acute and convalescent COVID-19.

V shed 5 bases and J 1 base; nucleotides not matched to a gene: 15. Per germline, CDR1 SSHAT and CDR2 FNYEAQ (reference sequence). The CDR3 runs to 18 residues. This clone turned up a few times. Sequencing used immunoSEQ multiplex PCR; TCRdb keeps in-frame clones, though not all of them. The data contain just over 650,000 clones, over 80% of them seen just once; the ten biggest clones take up 0.2% to 0.3%. Source material: peripheral blood. The sequence was collected from a woman aged 18-35 years with acute or convalescent COVID-19. The V gene is TRBV7-7, the J gene TRBJ1-2; 8 bases align to TRBD1. The CDR3 region is CASSPAGQELFCNYGYTF. The DNA of the CDR3 is TGTGCCAGCAGCCCGGCGGGACAGGAACTATTTTGTAACTATGGCTACACCTTC.